This T cell receptor beta chain came from a study of blood T cell repertoires in COVID-19. For the study at large: COVID-19 samples collected from the United States, Italy and Spain covered acute and convalescent phases.

Only in-frame clones appear in the TCRdb table, and some are missing; sequencing was by immunoSEQ multiplex PCR. In the table there are fewer than 600,000 clones, about 88% of which are singletons. CDR1 and CDR2 (germline): SEHNR, FQNEAQ (reference sequence). This CDR3 contains 16 residues. Trimming stripped 3 bases from V and 4 bases from J, with 16 bases between. The source of this sequence is a man aged 18 to 35 with COVID-19, enrolled during active disease. V usage is TRBV7-9 and J usage is TRBJ2-1; a weak D match, TRBD2 (6 bases). Sequencing was carried out using peripheral blood. CDR3 in amino acids: CASSFVPGLTYNEQFF. The DNA of the CDR3 is TGTGCCAGCAGCTTCGTTCCGGGACTCACTTACAATGAGCAGTTCTTC. Full variable domain (remainder filled in from reference TRBV7-9 and TRBJ2-1): DTGVSQNPRHKITKRGQNVTFRCDPISEHNRLYWYRQTLGQGPEFLTYFQNEAQLEKSRLLSDRFSAERPKGSFSTLEIQRTEQGDSAMYLCASSFVPGLTYNEQFFGPGTRLTVL.